These 24 T cell receptor beta chains originate from one sample sequenced in a study of blood T cells in healthy people across ages. PCR was performed a second time for about 6 to 12 cycles using a sample-barcoded 5' primer and a J-beta primer mix. TCRdb processed the 5' RACE reads anew with MiXCR; each CDR3 protein has one entry. This sample has approximately 1.5 million distinct CDR3 sequences, with about 32% found just once. Sequenced: blood. The receptors derive from a woman in her 30s in good health.

This clonotype showed up just a few times. V is TRBV11-2 and J is TRBJ2-7; 12 nucleotides line up with TRBD2. The junction had 4 bases not matched to a gene; V was cut back by 1 base and J by 3 bases. The CDR3 has 16 residues. Germline loops: CDR1 SGHAT, CDR2 FQNNGV. The CDR3 loop reads CASSLVPTSGGYEQYF. CDR3 sequence (DNA): TGTGCCAGCAGCTTAGTCCCGACTAGCGGGGGCTACGAGCAGTACTTC.

A few counts support this clonotype. The chain uses TRBV27 and TRBJ1-2; D is possibly TRBD1 (6 bases). V was trimmed by 6 bases and J by 7 bases, leaving 15 bases between them. The length of the CDR3 is 13 residues. Germline assignment: CDR1 MNHEY and CDR2 SMNVEV (reference sequence). CDR3 nucleotides: TGTGCCAGCAGGGGGGGGGGGACACCTGGCTACACCTTC. Protein sequence: CASRGGGTPGYTF.

This chain joins TRBV20-1 and TRBJ2-1, with 14 bases lining up with TRBD2. Germline V gene sequence: CDR1 DFQATT, CDR2 SNEGSKA (reference sequence). This CDR3 has 15 residues. Losses at the gene ends were 5 bases for V and 7 bases for J; bases not matched to a gene: 7. CDR3 amino acids: CSARLAGGPSNEQFF. The DNA of the CDR3 is TGCAGTGCTCGACTAGCGGGAGGGCCCTCGAATGAGCAGTTCTTC.

This clonotype was counted between two and nine times. J is TRBJ2-1 and V is TRBV2, with 10 bases fitting TRBD2. The V segment lost 6 bases and the J segment 7 bases; nucleotides outside the gene matches: 12. The germline V gene encodes CDR1 SNHLY and CDR2 FYNNEI. CDR3 size: 16 residues. The CDR3 reads CASSRQLAGVWNEQFF. The CDR3 DNA reads TGTGCCAGCAGCCGCCAGCTAGCGGGGGTTTGGAATGAGCAGTTCTTC.

The V gene is TRBV4-1, the J gene TRBJ2-3, with unresolved D. The CDR3 sequence is 15 residues long. Germline values: CDR1 MGHRA, CDR2 YSYEKL. V was trimmed by 1 base and J by 5 bases, leaving 13 bases between them. This CDR3 reads CASSQVMASRDTQYF. The CDR3 DNA reads TGCGCCAGCAGCCAAGTTATGGCCTCTCGAGATACGCAGTATTTT.

The chain uses TRBV10-3 and TRBJ2-7; possible D gene TRBD2, 5 bases. CDR1 ENHRY and CDR2 SYGVKD come from the germline V gene. Trimming left V 6 bases short and J 4 bases short, with 13 bases between. CDR3 length equals 13 residues. Written as DNA, the CDR3 is TGTGCCATCAGGGACTCTACCGCATACGAGCAGTACTTC. As protein: CAIRDSTAYEQYF.

The chain combines TRBV5-1 with TRBJ2-7; TRBD2 agrees at 8 bases. Trimming removed 4 bases from V and 4 bases from J; junction bases left unmatched: 13. CDR1 is SGHRS and CDR2 is YFSETQ in the germline V gene. This CDR3 is built from 16 residues. The CDR3 DNA sequence: TGCGCCAGCAGCCCAGGGCTCAGCGAGCGGGAGTACGAGCAGTACTTC. Protein product: CASSPGLSEREYEQYF.

This clonotype was counted between two and nine times. This chain joins TRBV7-2 and TRBJ2-1, with 11 bases lining up with TRBD2. The CDR3 is 15 residues long. V shed 1 base and J 5 bases; nucleotides not matched to a gene: 1. In germline, CDR1 is SGHTA, CDR2 FQGNSA. As DNA, the CDR3 is TGTGCCAGCAGCTTAGTGGGACTAGCGGACAATGAGCAGTTCTTC. Its protein is CASSLVGLADNEQFF.

This clonotype showed up many times. The chain couples TRBV29-1 to TRBJ2-7; perhaps TRBD2 as D (5 bases). Germline CDR1 SQVTM, CDR2 ANQGSEA. V was shortened by 6 bases and J by 2 bases, with 11 bases between the two germline ends. The CDR3 has 12 amino acids. CDR3 sequence (DNA): TGCAGCGTCCGGGAAGACGCCTACGAGCAGTACTTC. It codes for CSVREDAYEQYF.

This clonotype turned up a few times. Here the CDR3 DNA reads TGTGCCAGCTCACGGGGGCCAGAGGGCAATCAGCCCCAGCATTTT. It codes for CASSRGPEGNQPQHF. V usage is TRBV18 and J usage is TRBJ1-5; a possible D gene is TRBD1 (6 bases). The CDR3 contains 15 residues. V was trimmed by 4 bases and J by 2 bases, leaving 12 bases between them. CDR1 is KGHSH, CDR2 LQKENI, per germline. The variable domain in full, with the rest retrieved from reference TRBV18 and TRBJ1-5, is NAGVMQNPRHLVRRRGQEARLRCSPMKGHSHVYWYRQLPEEGLKFMVYLQKENIIDESGMPKERFSAEFPKEGPSILRIQQVVRGDSAAYFCASSRGPEGNQPQHFGDGTRLSIL.

This clonotype has more than one count but fewer than ten. V is TRBV7-7 and J is TRBJ2-3, with TRBD2 matching 8 bases. Germline CDR1 reads SSHAT; CDR2 reads FNYEAQ (reference sequence). The CDR3 has 17 amino acids. With V trimmed by 2 bases and J by 1 base, 8 bases remained unmatched. CDR3 region: CASSLSPSGLGTDTQYF. DNA for the CDR3: TGTGCCAGCAGCTTATCGCCTAGCGGGCTAGGCACAGATACGCAGTATTTT.

The CDR3 region is CSVGTGIRFHEQFF. CDR3 DNA sequence: TGCAGCGTTGGAACAGGGATTCGTTTCCATGAGCAGTTCTTC. The chain uses TRBV29-1 and TRBJ2-1, with a possible D match to TRBD1 (6 bases). With 4 bases removed from V and 8 bases from J, the gap between germline ends came to 18 bases. Germline V gene data show CDR1 as SQVTM and CDR2 as ANQGSEA. The CDR3 loop spans 14 amino acids.

This clonotype appeared a few times. The chain is built from TRBV5-1 and TRBJ2-7; 7 bases map to TRBD1. Germline V gene lookup returns CDR1 SGHRS and CDR2 YFSETQ. J gave up 7 bases and V 4 bases, and 17 bases lay outside the gene matches. The CDR3 covers 16 residues. As DNA, the CDR3 is TGCGCCAGCAGCGTCCCTGACAGGGTACCATGGGATGAGCAGTACTTC. It codes for CASSVPDRVPWDEQYF.

CDR3 sequence (DNA): TGTGCCAGCAGTTTATCGTCAGAACACGAGCAGTACTTC. Its protein is CASSLSSEHEQYF. The chain uses TRBV12-3 or TRBV12-4 and TRBJ2-7; D unresolved. The CDR3 loop spans 13 amino acids. Between the trimmed V and J ends, which lost 2 bases and 5 bases, there was a span of 10 bases.

Only a few counts were recorded for this clonotype. The CDR3 sequence: CASSSLGQGAGEQYF. Written as DNA, the CDR3 is TGTGCCAGCAGCTCCCTCGGACAGGGGGCTGGCGAGCAGTACTTC. The V call is TRBV5-5, the J call TRBJ2-7; the match to TRBD1 covers 11 bases. The CDR3 spans 15 residues. CDR1 and CDR2 from the germline V gene are SGHKS and YYEKEE (reference sequence). V was pared by 3 bases and J by 6 bases, with 8 bases of the junction left unmatched.

This clonotype has more than one count but fewer than ten. V is TRBV7-9 and J is TRBJ2-5; D may correspond to TRBD1 or TRBD2 (6 bases each). From germline, CDR1 is SEHNR and CDR2 FQNEAQ (reference sequence). This CDR3 has 18 residues. Between the trimmed V and J ends, which lost 5 bases and 2 bases, there was a span of 24 bases. CDR3: CASSPAKASARGQETQYF. The CDR3 nucleotides read TGTGCCAGCAGCCCCGCGAAGGCTAGCGCGAGGGGGCAAGAGACCCAGTACTTC.

The chain recombines TRBV4-1 with TRBJ2-2; 12 bases agree with TRBD2. Per germline, CDR1 MGHRA and CDR2 YSYEKL. The CDR3 sequence is 18 residues long. J was trimmed by 2 bases and V by 2 bases; bases with no gene match: 6. The CDR3 loop is CASSQHGLAGFNTGELFF. The CDR3 nucleotides read TGCGCCAGCAGCCAACATGGACTAGCGGGATTCAACACCGGGGAGCTGTTTTTT.

This clonotype was counted a few times. The chain employs TRBV28 and TRBJ2-1, with no clear D. The CDR3 is made up of 12 amino acids. Per germline, CDR1 MDHEN and CDR2 SYDVKM. Trimming stripped 6 bases from V and 9 bases from J, with 12 bases between. The CDR3 sequence: CASSLIWVEQFF. For the CDR3, the DNA is TGTGCCAGCAGCCTAATCTGGGTTGAGCAGTTCTTC.

This clonotype showed up many times. V and J are TRBV5-5 and TRBJ2-3; perhaps TRBD1 as D (6 bases). V was cut by 2 bases and J by 1 base, with 11 bases left in between. The germline V gene encodes CDR1 SGHKS and CDR2 YYEKEE (reference sequence). This CDR3 region has 15 residues. Written as DNA, the CDR3 is TGTGCCAGCAGCTTTTCCGCAGGGGGCACAGATACGCAGTATTTT. This gives the protein CASSFSAGGTDTQYF.

The chain carries TRBV10-3 and TRBJ1-6; D remains unclear. CDR3 length: 13 amino acids. Looked up from germline, CDR1 is ENHRY and CDR2 is SYGVKD. V shed 2 bases and J shed 2 bases, with 1 base lying between them. The CDR3 is CAISEPYNSPLHF. The CDR3, as DNA: TGTGCCATCAGTGAGCCCTATAATTCACCCCTCCACTTT.

This clonotype was recorded a few times. V and J are TRBV30 and TRBJ2-1, with D hard to call. The CDR3 extends over 11 amino acids. Between the trimmed V and J ends, which lost 3 bases and 4 bases, there was a span of 4 bases. CDR1 and CDR2 (germline): GTSNPN, SVGIG (reference sequence). DNA of the CDR3: TGTGCCTGGAGATCTTACAATGAGCAGTTCTTC. Translation gives CAWRSYNEQFF.

The chain uses TRBV2 and TRBJ2-7, with TRBD2 identical over 9 bases. The trim removed 6 bases at V and 9 bases at J, leaving 3 bases unmatched. Germline V gene data show CDR1 as SNHLY and CDR2 as FYNNEI. This CDR3 has 11 amino acids. The DNA of the CDR3 is TGTGCCAGCAGGGAGACTAGCGGGCAGTACTTC. Its protein product is CASRETSGQYF.

CDR3 loop: CASSPPPSGYNEQFF. The CDR3 bases are TGTGCCAGCAGCCCGCCCCCCTCGGGCTACAATGAGCAGTTCTTC. V gene TRBV3-1 combines with J gene TRBJ2-1; D remains ambiguous. This CDR3 comprises 15 residues. CDR1 is LGHDT, CDR2 YNNKEL, per germline (reference sequence). V was trimmed by 4 bases and J by 3 bases, leaving 13 bases between them.

A word on this clonotype: Just one base apart from a much larger clone, this may be a read error. This rearrangement joins TRBV20-1 to TRBJ2-6; 10 bases fit TRBD1. Per the germline V gene, CDR1 is DFQATT and CDR2 is SNEGSKA (reference sequence). The CDR3 totals 17 residues. The CDR3 loop reads CSARAGQGYSGANVRTF. The CDR3 bases are TGCAGTGCTAGAGCGGGACAGGGGTATTCTGGGGCCAACGTCCGGACTTTC.